Shown below are 27 T cell receptor beta chains from a single sample sequenced in a study of identical twins. TCRdb re-analysed the 5' RACE reads in MiXCR, keeping a single row per CDR3 protein. The sample records roughly 1.6 million distinct CDR3 sequences, roughly 35% being singletons. Sequencing input: cord blood. Every receptor here comes from a newborn girl in good health.

A single count supports this clonotype. Its ends do not fully match the called genes, so a read error is possible. The gene calls are TRBV7-2 and TRBJ2-1; 9 bases align to TRBD2. CDR3 length: 15 amino acids. CDR1 and CDR2 (germline): SGHTA, FQGNSA. CDR3 protein: CANSLVFPLAGEQFF. The CDR3 bases are TGTGCCAACAGCTTAGTTTTTCCGCTAGCGGGGGAGCAGTTCTTC.

This sequence joins TRBV21-1 and TRBJ1-1. TRBV21-1 represents a pseudogene. The CDR3 loop spans 14 amino acids. This chain's CDR3 is CASSPRLAVNEAFF. The CDR3 bases are TGTGCCAGCAGCCCCAGATTGGCAGTCAATGAAGCTTTCTTT.

The chain joins TRBV3-1 to TRBJ2-7; 9 nucleotides agree with TRBD2. V lost 0 bases and J lost 4; bases outside the gene matches: 10. This CDR3 has 17 amino acids. Germline assignment: CDR1 LGHDT and CDR2 YNNKEL (reference sequence). The CDR3 region is CASSQDLWASGKYEQYF. DNA of the CDR3: TGTGCCAGCAGCCAAGACCTTTGGGCTAGCGGGAAGTACGAGCAGTACTTC.

This clonotype occurred many times. The chain has TRBV12-3 or TRBV12-4 and TRBJ2-5; perhaps TRBD2 as D (6 bases). V lost 1 base and J lost 4, with 13 bases in between. The CDR3 has 15 amino acids. CDR3 region: CASSLGLAFRETQYF. In nucleotides, the CDR3 is TGTGCCAGCAGTTTAGGGCTAGCGTTTCGAGAGACCCAGTACTTC.

A single count supports this clonotype. The V and J genes are TRBV12-3 or TRBV12-4 and TRBJ2-3; the D is unclear. Trimming took 6 bases from V and 11 from J, leaving 18 bases between them. CDR3 length equals 13 residues. The CDR3 spells CASSPHGGDVQYF. The CDR3 DNA is TGTGCCAGCAGCCCCCACGGTGGAGATGTGCAGTATTTT.

The chain combines TRBV11-2 with TRBJ2-5; 13 nucleotides align to TRBD2. Germline V CDR1 and CDR2: SGHAT, FQNNGV. V shed 1 base and J 0 bases; nucleotides not matched to a gene: 14. The CDR3 is 21 residues long. This CDR3 reads CASSLVGSGLAGPQYQETQYF. The CDR3 DNA follows: TGTGCCAGCAGCTTAGTAGGATCGGGACTAGCGGGGCCCCAGTACCAAGAGACCCAGTACTTC.

This clonotype showed up just a few times. The V call is TRBV13, the J call TRBJ1-2; unclear D gene. Germline V gene sequence: CDR1 PRHDT, CDR2 FYEKMQ (reference sequence). The CDR3 runs 17 residues. Trimming stripped 1 base from V and 0 bases from J, with 15 bases between. The CDR3 DNA reads as TGTGCCAGCAGCTTAGACATGTGGGGTTACCCTAACTATGGCTACACCTTC. It codes for CASSLDMWGYPNYGYTF.

At least ten counts were recorded for this clonotype. This chain joins TRBV20-1 and TRBJ1-2; D unclear. The germline V gene encodes CDR1 DFQATT and CDR2 SNEGSKA (reference sequence). The CDR3 sequence is 13 residues long. V lost 4 bases and J lost 4, with 13 bases in between. In nucleotides, the CDR3 is TGCAGTGCTACGTCCGGGGTCAGCTATGGCTACACCTTC. Amino acids: CSATSGVSYGYTF.

V is TRBV5-1 and J is TRBJ2-1; TRBD2 might be the D (6 bases). CDR1 SGHRS and CDR2 YFSETQ come from the germline V gene. There are 14 residues in the CDR3. The V gene lost 0 bases and the J gene lost 10 bases, with 14 bases spanning the gap. The CDR3 DNA sequence: TGCGCCAGCAGCTTGGTACAAGGAGGGGACGAGCAGTTCTTC. As protein: CASSLVQGGDEQFF.

The genes are TRBV4-2 and TRBJ2-1, with D possibly matching TRBD1 (6 bases). Trimming took off 1 base at V and 8 bases at J, with 15 bases between the two ends. The CDR3 consists of 15 residues. Per germline, CDR1 LGHNA and CDR2 YNFKEQ. The DNA for the CDR3 is TGTGCCAGCAGCCAAGGGGCAGGGGAAATGGATGAGCAGTTCTTC. This sequence encodes CASSQGAGEMDEQFF.

This clonotype was detected a few times. The chain recombines TRBV4-2 with TRBJ1-1; TRBD1 matches 8 bases. J lost 4 bases, V lost 6 bases, and 4 bases had no gene match. Germline V CDR1 and CDR2: LGHNA, YNFKEQ. The CDR3 is made up of 13 amino acids. The CDR3 protein is CASRPTGATEAFF. The CDR3, as DNA: TGTGCCAGCAGACCGACAGGGGCCACTGAAGCTTTCTTT.

The chain is built from TRBV30 and TRBJ2-5; D remains ambiguous. Germline-derived CDR1 and CDR2 are GTSNPN and SVGIG (reference sequence). Trimming took off 3 bases at V and 1 base at J, with 9 bases between the two ends. This CDR3 is built from 13 residues. CDR3 sequence (DNA): TGTGCCTGGAGGCCCACAAGCCAAGAGACCCAGTACTTC. Protein: CAWRPTSQETQYF. Filled out from reference TRBV30 and TRBJ2-5, the complete variable domain reads SQTIHQWPATLVQPVGSPLSLECTVEGTSNPNLYWYRQAAGRGLQLLFYSVGIGQISSEVPQNLSASRPQDRQFILSSKKLLLSDSGFYLCAWRPTSQETQYFGPGTRLLVL.

In its sample, this clonotype was seen a few times. A read error may be the cause here, since a much bigger clone is one base away. The DNA for the CDR3 is TGTGCCAGCAGTTACTCGTGGAATCAGCCCCAGCATTTT. This sequence encodes CASSYSWNQPQHF. V is TRBV6-6 and J is TRBJ1-5; D not certain. Germline CDR1 MNHNY, CDR2 SVGAGI (reference sequence). V gave up 0 bases and J gave up 4 bases, with 4 bases separating them. This CDR3 is 13 amino acids long.

This chain uses TRBV20-1 with TRBJ2-7, with 9 bases identical to TRBD2. Looked up from germline, CDR1 is DFQATT and CDR2 is SNEGSKA (reference sequence). Losses at the gene ends were 1 base for V and 4 bases for J; bases not matched to a gene: 8. This CDR3 is built from 15 residues. The CDR3: CSARVGWTSAYEQYF. CDR3 in DNA: TGCAGTGCTAGAGTCGGGTGGACTAGCGCTTACGAGCAGTACTTC.

This chain joins TRBV4-1 and TRBJ2-7, with 9 bases matching TRBD1. Germline CDR1 MGHRA, CDR2 YSYEKL. This CDR3 comprises 18 residues. V lost 1 base, J lost 3 bases, and 13 bases stayed unmatched. CDR3 protein: CASSQGVLGQGVLYEQYF. CDR3 coding DNA: TGCGCCAGCAGCCAAGGGGTCTTGGGACAGGGTGTTCTCTACGAGCAGTACTTC.

This clonotype has at least ten counts. This rearrangement joins TRBV29-1 to TRBJ2-7; TRBD1 aligns across 11 bases. Per the germline V gene, CDR1 is SQVTM and CDR2 is ANQGSEA. V trimming: 5 bases; J trimming: 2 bases; junction bases outside the gene matches: 2. This CDR3 has 13 residues. In nucleotides, the CDR3 is TGCAGCGTTCGGACAGGGGGCACCTACGAGCAGTACTTC. It yields the protein CSVRTGGTYEQYF.

The rearrangement joins TRBV6-5 to TRBJ2-5; 10 bases match TRBD2. Germline assignment: CDR1 MNHEY and CDR2 SVGAGI. The CDR3 has 14 residues. V shed 4 bases and J 11 bases; nucleotides not matched to a gene: 10. The CDR3 region is CASSWTSGLEEQYF. CDR3 bases: TGTGCCAGCAGTTGGACTAGCGGTTTAGAGGAGCAGTACTTC.

The J gene is TRBJ2-1, the V gene TRBV30; TRBD1 or TRBD2 may be the D gene (5 bases each). The germline V gene has CDR1 GTSNPN and CDR2 SVGIG (reference sequence). V was cut by 2 bases and J by 2 bases, with 10 bases left in between. The CDR3 runs 14 residues. CDR3 amino acids: CAWSRGGTYNEQFF. The CDR3 nucleotides read TGTGCCTGGAGTCGGGGCGGCACCTACAATGAGCAGTTCTTC. Drawing the rest from reference TRBV30 and TRBJ2-1, the complete variable domain is SQTIHQWPATLVQPVGSPLSLECTVEGTSNPNLYWYRQAAGRGLQLLFYSVGIGQISSEVPQNLSASRPQDRQFILSSKKLLLSDSGFYLCAWSRGGTYNEQFFGPGTRLTVL.

This clonotype came up a few times. The rearrangement uses TRBV11-2 and TRBJ2-3; D unresolved. The V end lost 0 bases, the J end lost 2 bases, and 12 bases lay between the germline ends. The CDR3 has 16 amino acids. CDR1 is SGHAT and CDR2 is FQNNGV in the germline V gene. CDR3 in amino acids: CASSLEGCLLTDTQYF. The CDR3 DNA follows: TGTGCCAGCAGCTTAGAGGGGTGCCTGCTCACAGATACGCAGTATTTT.

This chain joins TRBV4-2 and TRBJ1-1; TRBD1 might be the D (6 bases). Germline loops: CDR1 LGHNA, CDR2 YNFKEQ. V lost 1 base and J 2 bases, leaving 14 bases between the germline ends. CDR3 length: 16 residues. The chain's CDR3 is CASSQGRQGRNTEAFF. The DNA of the CDR3 is TGTGCCAGCAGCCAAGGGAGGCAGGGGAGAAACACTGAAGCTTTCTTT.

This clonotype was seen a few times. The CDR3 DNA reads as TGTGCCATCAGTGAGACCTGGGGACCCCCCGATTTCGGGGAGCTGTTTTTT. Amino acid sequence: CAISETWGPPDFGELFF. The rearrangement joins TRBV10-3 to TRBJ2-2; D might be TRBD1 or TRBD2, each matching 5 bases. V was pared by 2 bases and J by 7 bases, with 20 bases between. The CDR3 length is 17 residues. CDR1 and CDR2 (germline): ENHRY, SYGVKD.

The V gene is TRBV28, the J gene TRBJ2-1, with 11 nucleotides matching TRBD2. The CDR3 runs 15 residues. The germline V gene has CDR1 MDHEN and CDR2 SYDVKM. This CDR3 reads CAWLSGRAYYNEQFF. The CDR3 bases are TGTGCATGGCTTAGCGGGAGGGCCTACTACAATGAGCAGTTCTTC.

The chain uses TRBV28 and TRBJ1-5; 7 nucleotides match TRBD1. Germline CDR1 reads MDHEN; CDR2 reads SYDVKM. V lost 4 bases to trimming and J lost 2 bases; unmatched junction nucleotides: 5. This CDR3 region has 15 residues. The CDR3 sequence: CASSSTGEGNQPQHF. Here the CDR3 DNA reads TGTGCCAGCAGTTCCACAGGGGAGGGCAATCAGCCCCAGCATTTT.

The CDR3 reads CASSPLSHRERYFQPQHF. The CDR3 DNA is TGCGCCAGCAGCCCCCTATCACACAGGGAGAGGTATTTTCAGCCCCAGCATTTT. The rearrangement uses TRBV5-1 and TRBJ1-5, with D perhaps TRBD1 (6 bases). The germline gives CDR1 SGHRS, CDR2 YFSETQ. This CDR3 comprises 18 residues. Trimming shortened V by 4 bases and J by 6 bases, and 26 bases separated the two germline ends.

V usage is TRBV20-1 and J usage is TRBJ2-3, with 8 bases that match TRBD1. Germline CDR1 is DFQATT and CDR2 is SNEGSKA (reference sequence). This CDR3 spans 17 amino acids. The junction had 15 bases not matched to a gene; V was cut back by 5 bases and J by 2 bases. CDR3 bases: TGCAGTGCTCCCGACCTGACCACAGGGGGATCCACAGATACGCAGTATTTT. Amino acid sequence: CSAPDLTTGGSTDTQYF.

CDR3 in amino acids: CASSQGRDGENTIYF. The CDR3 nucleotides read TGTGCCAGCAGTCAAGGGAGGGACGGAGAAAACACCATATATTTT. The chain has TRBV6-5 and TRBJ1-3; D may be TRBD1 (5 bases). V shed 5 bases and J shed 6 bases, with 17 bases lying between them. CDR1 and CDR2 from the germline V gene are MNHEY and SVGAGI. The CDR3 length is 15 residues.

This clonotype was detected only once. V usage is TRBV3-1 and J usage is TRBJ1-1; D is ambiguous. Germline V gives CDR1 LGHDT, CDR2 YNNKEL (reference sequence). Trimming removed 0 bases at V and 0 bases at J, with 11 bases between. CDR3 size: 16 residues. The CDR3, as DNA: TGTGCCAGCAGCCAAGAAGGCCGGATCATGAACACTGAAGCTTTCTTT. Protein product: CASSQEGRIMNTEAFF. Using reference TRBV3-1 and TRBJ1-1 for the parts outside the CDR3, the full variable domain is DTAVSQTPKYLVTQMGNDKSIKCEQNLGHDTMYWYKQDSKKFLKIMFSYNNKELIINETVPNRFSPKSPDKAHLNLHINSLELGDSAVYFCASSQEGRIMNTEAFFGQGTRLTVV.